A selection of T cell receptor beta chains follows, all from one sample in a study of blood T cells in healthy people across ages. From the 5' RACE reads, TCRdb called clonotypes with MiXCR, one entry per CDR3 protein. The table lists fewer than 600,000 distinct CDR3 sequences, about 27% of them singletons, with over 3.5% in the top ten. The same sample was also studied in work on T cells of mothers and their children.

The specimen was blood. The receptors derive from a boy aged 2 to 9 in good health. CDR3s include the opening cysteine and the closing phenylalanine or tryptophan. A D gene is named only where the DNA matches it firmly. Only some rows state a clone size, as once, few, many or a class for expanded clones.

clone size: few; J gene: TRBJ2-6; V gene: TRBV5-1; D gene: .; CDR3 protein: CASSLSGFILPGANVLTF; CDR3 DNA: TGCGCCAGCAGCTTGTCAGGGTTCATCCTCCCTGGGGCCAACGTCCTGACTTTC
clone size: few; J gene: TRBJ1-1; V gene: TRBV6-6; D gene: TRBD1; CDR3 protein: CASSRGTANTEAFF; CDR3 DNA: TGTGCCAGCAGCCGTGGGACAGCTAACACTGAAGCTTTCTTT
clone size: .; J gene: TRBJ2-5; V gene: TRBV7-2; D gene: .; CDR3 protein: CASSSLWQTQETQYF; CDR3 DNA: TGTGCCAGCAGCTCCCTCTGGCAAACCCAAGAGACCCAGTACTTC
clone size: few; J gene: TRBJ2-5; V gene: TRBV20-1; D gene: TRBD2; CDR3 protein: CSARHFQRGGRETQYF; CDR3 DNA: TGCAGTGCTAGACACTTTCAGCGGGGGGGCCGAGAGACCCAGTACTTC
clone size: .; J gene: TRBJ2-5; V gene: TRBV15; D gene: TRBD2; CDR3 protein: CATSSQRERETQYF; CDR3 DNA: TGTGCCACCAGCAGTCAGCGGGAGAGGGAGACCCAGTACTTC
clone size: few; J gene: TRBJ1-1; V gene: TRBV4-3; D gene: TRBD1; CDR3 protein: CASSPLTGSDTEAFF; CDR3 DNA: TGCGCCAGCAGCCCCCTGACAGGGAGCGACACTGAAGCTTTCTTT
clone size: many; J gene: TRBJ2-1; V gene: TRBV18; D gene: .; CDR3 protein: CASSPAARDNEQFF; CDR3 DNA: TGTGCCAGCTCACCGGCGGCCAGAGACAATGAGCAGTTCTTC
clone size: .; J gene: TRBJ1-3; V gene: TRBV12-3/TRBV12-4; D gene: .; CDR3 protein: CASSFEGNTIYF; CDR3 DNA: TGTGCCAGCAGTTTTGAGGGAAACACCATATATTTT
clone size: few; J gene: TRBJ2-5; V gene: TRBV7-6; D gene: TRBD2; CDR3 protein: CASSPRPGTSEAQYF; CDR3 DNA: TGTGCCAGCAGCCCCCGCCCGGGGACTAGCGAGGCCCAGTACTTC
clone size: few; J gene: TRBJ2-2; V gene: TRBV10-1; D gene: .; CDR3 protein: CASSESWVASNTGELFF; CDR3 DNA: TGCGCCAGCAGTGAGTCGTGGGTAGCATCGAACACCGGGGAGCTGTTTTTT